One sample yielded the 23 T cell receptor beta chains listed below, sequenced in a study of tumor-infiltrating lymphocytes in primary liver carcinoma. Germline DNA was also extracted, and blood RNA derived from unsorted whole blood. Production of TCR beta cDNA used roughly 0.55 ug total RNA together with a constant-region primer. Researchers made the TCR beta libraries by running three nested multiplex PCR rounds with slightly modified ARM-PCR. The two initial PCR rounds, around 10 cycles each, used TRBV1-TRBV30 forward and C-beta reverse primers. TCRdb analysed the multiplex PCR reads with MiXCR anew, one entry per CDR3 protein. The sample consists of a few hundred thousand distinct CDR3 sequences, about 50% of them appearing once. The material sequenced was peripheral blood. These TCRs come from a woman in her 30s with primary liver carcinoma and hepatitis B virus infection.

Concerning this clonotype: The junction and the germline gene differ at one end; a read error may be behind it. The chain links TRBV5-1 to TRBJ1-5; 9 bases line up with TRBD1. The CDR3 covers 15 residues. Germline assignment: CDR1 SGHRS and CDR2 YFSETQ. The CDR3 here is CVSSSGQGNNQPQHF. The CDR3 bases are TGCGTCAGCAGCTCGGGACAGGGAAACAATCAGCCCCAGCATTTT.

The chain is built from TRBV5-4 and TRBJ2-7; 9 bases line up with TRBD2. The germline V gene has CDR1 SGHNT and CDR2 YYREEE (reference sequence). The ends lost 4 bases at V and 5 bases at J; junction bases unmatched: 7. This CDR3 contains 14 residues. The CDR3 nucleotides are TGTGCCAGCAGCCCCGGACTAGCGATACACGAGCAGTACTTC. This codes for CASSPGLAIHEQYF.

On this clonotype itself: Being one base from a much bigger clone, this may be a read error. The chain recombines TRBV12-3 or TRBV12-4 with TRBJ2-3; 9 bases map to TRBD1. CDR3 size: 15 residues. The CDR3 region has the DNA TGTGCCTGCAGTTTCCGGACAGGGGGCACAGATACGCAGTATTTT. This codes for CACSFRTGGTDTQYF.

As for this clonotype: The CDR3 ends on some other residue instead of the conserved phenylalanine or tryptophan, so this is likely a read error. The CDR3 sequence: CASSYQGAIWELFL. For the CDR3, the DNA is TGTGCCAGCAGTTATCAGGGGGCGATTTGGGAGCTGTTTCTT. The rearrangement links TRBV6-2 or TRBV6-3 to TRBJ2-2; 8 positions agree with TRBD1. This CDR3 spans 14 amino acids. Germline CDR1 is MNHEY and CDR2 is SVGEGT. V was clipped by 3 bases and J by 9 bases; unmatched bases: 6.

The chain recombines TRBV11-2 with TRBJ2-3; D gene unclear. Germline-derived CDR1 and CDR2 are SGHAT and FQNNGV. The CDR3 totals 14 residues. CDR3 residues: CTCSLGSVADTQYF. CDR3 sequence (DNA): TGTACCTGCAGCTTAGGATCGGTCGCAGATACGCAGTATTTT.

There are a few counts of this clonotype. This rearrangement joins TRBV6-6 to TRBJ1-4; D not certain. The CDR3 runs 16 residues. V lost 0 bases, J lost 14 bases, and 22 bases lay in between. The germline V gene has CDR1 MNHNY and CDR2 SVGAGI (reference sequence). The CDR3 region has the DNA TGTGCCAGCAGTTACTCTTTCTTTCCTGGAGCGGAGGGTCTGTTTTTT. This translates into CASSYSFFPGAEGLFF.

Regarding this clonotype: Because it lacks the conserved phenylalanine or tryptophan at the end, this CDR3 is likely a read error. The CDR3 sequence: CANSDLNTGELFL. CDR3 DNA: TGCGCCAACTCTGACCTAAACACCGGGGAGCTGTTTCTT. The chain has TRBV10-2 and TRBJ2-2; D ambiguous. The CDR3 consists of 13 residues. The germline V gene encodes CDR1 WSHSY and CDR2 SAAADI. V was clipped by 10 bases and J by 2 bases, with 11 bases between them.

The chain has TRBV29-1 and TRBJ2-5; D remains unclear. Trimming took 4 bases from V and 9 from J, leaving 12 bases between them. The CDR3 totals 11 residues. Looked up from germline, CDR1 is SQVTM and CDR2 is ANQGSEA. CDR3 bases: TGCAGCGTTGTTGGGATGAGTGCCCAGTACTTC. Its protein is CSVVGMSAQYF.

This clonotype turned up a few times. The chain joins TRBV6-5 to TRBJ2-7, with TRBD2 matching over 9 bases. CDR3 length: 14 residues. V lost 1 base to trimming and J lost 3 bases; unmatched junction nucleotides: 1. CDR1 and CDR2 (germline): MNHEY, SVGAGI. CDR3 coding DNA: TGTGCCAGCAGTTACTTTAGCGGGAGCTACGAGCAGTACTTC. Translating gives CASSYFSGSYEQYF.

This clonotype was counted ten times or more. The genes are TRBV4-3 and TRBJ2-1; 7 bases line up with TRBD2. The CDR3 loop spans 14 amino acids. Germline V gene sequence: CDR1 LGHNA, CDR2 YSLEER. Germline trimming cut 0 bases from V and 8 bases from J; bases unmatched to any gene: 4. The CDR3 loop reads CASSQERETDEQFF. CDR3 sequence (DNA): TGCGCCAGCAGCCAAGAGCGGGAGACGGATGAGCAGTTCTTC.

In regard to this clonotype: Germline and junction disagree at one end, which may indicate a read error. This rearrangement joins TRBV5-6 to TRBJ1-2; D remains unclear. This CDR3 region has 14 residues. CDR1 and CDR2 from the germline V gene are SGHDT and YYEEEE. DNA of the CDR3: TGTGCCAGCAGCTTGCTTGCCAGTTCCTATGGCTACATCTTC. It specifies CASSLLASSYGYIF.

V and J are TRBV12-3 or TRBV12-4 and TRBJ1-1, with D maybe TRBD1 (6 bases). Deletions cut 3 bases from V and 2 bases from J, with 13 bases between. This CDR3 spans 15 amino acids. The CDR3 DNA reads TGTGCCAGCAGTTTGAGACAGGCCTTTAACACTGAAGCTTTCTTT. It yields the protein CASSLRQAFNTEAFF.

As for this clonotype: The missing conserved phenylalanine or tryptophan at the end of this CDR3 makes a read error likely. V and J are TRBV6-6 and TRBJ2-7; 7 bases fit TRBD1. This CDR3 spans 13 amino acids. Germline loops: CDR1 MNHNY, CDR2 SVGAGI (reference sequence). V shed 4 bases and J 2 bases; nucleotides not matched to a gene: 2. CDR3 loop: CASSSDRTYEQYI. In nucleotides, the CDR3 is TGTGCCAGCAGTTCGGACAGGACCTACGAGCAGTACATC.

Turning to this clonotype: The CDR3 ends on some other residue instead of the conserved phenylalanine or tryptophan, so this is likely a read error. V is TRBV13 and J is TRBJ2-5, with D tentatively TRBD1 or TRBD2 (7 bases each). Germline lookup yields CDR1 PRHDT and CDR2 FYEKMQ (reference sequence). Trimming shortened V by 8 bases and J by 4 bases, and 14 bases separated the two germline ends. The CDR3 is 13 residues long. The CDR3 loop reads CASRRGGRETQYS. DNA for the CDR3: TGTGCCAGCCGCAGGGGGGGAAGAGAGACCCAGTACTCC.

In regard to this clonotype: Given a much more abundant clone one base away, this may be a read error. DNA of the CDR3: TGTGCCAGCAGTGCCCGTAGCGGGAGGGCCTATTCTGGGGCCAACGTCCTGACTTTC. It translates to CASSARSGRAYSGANVLTF. The genes are TRBV6-5 and TRBJ2-6, with 11 bases lining up with TRBD2. The CDR3 is made up of 19 amino acids. J was trimmed by 1 base and V by 5 bases; bases with no gene match: 10. Looked up from germline, CDR1 is MNHEY and CDR2 is SVGAGI.

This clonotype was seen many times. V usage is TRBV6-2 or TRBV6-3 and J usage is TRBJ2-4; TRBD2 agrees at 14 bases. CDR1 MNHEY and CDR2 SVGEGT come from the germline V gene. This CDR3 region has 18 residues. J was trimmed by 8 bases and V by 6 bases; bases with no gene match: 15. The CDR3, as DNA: TGTGCCAGCAGACCCCCCCGGACTAGCGGGAGGAGAAGGGACATTCAGTACTTC. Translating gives CASRPPRTSGRRRDIQYF.

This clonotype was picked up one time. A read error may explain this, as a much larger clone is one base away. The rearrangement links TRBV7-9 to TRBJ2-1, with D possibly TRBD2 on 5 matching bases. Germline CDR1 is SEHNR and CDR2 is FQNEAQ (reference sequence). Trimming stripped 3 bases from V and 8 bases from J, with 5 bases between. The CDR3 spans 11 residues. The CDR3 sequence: CASSFGDEQFF. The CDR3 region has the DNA TGTGCCAGCAGCTTCGGGGATGAGCAGTTCTTC.

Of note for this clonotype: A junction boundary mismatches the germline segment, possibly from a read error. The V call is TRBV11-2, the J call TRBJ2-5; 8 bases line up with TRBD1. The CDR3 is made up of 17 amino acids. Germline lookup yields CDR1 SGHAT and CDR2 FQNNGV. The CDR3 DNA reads TGTGCCAGCAGCCCCCCCGGACAGGGAGTTGGGAAAGAGGCCCAATACTTC. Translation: CASSPPGQGVGKEAQYF.

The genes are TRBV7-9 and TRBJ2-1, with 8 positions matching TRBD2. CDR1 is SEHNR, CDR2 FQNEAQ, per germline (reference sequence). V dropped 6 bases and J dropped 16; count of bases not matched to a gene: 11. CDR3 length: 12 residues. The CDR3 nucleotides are TGTGCCAGCAGTCCCCCGGGACTAGTTTTTTTCTTC. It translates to CASSPPGLVFFF.

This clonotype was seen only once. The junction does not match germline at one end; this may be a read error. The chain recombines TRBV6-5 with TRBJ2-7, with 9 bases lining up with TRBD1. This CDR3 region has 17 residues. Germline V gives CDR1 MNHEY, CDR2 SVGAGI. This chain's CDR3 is CASSPHPGQGVTYEQYF. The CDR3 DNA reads TGTGCTAGCAGTCCACACCCGGGACAGGGAGTTACCTACGAGCAGTACTTC.

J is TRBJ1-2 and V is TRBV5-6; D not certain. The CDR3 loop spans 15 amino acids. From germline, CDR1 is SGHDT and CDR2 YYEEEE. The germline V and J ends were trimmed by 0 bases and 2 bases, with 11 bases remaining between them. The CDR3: CASSLVSRRNYGYTF. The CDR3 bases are TGTGCCAGCAGCTTGGTATCCAGGCGGAACTATGGCTACACCTTC.

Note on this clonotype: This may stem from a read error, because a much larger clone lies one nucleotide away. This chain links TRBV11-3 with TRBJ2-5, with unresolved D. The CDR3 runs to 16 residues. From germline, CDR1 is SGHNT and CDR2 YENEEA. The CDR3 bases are TGTGCCAGCAGCTTCGGCCGGAAGGCCTTCCAAGAGACCCAGTGCTTC. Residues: CASSFGRKAFQETQCF.

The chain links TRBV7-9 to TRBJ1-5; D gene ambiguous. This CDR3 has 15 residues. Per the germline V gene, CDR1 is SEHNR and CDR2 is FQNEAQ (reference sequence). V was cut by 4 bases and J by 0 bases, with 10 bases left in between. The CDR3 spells CASSSESYSNQPQHF. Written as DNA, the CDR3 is TGTGCCAGCAGCTCGGAGAGCTATAGCAATCAGCCCCAGCATTTT.